This T cell receptor beta chain was recorded in a study of shared clonotypes between healthy human individuals. Nashville, Tennessee was home to all donors, each a Caucasian adult. Libraries were prepared by immunoSEQ multiplex PCR; TCRdb keeps only in-frame clonotypes and omits some of them. This table holds about 2.5 million clones, 80% to 95% found once. The CDR3 length is 14 residues. Germline CDR1 SGHTA, CDR2 FQGTGA. V gave up 4 bases and J gave up 6 bases; unmatched junction bases: 5. The rearrangement uses TRBV7-3 and TRBJ2-1, with 8 bases that match TRBD2. The source is a man aged 18 to 29 in good health. Some clones in this sample may be carry-over from other donors' samples. The sample consisted of naive CD4+ T cells from PBMCs. Subset meaning: CD45RA+ positively selected. The CDR3 loop is CASSSASGFNEQFF. CDR3 nucleotides: TGTGCCAGCAGCTCAGCTAGCGGGTTCAATGAGCAGTTCTTC.